The rows below give T cell receptor beta chains drawn from one sample of a study of T cell changes during pregnancy in multiple sclerosis. The assay was immunoSEQ multiplex PCR, and TCRdb's table has in-frame clones only and misses some. Of 55,000 to 65,000 clones listed, roughly nine tenths are singletons. Sequencing was performed on peripheral blood, taken in the first trimester of pregnancy. The receptors were sampled from a female donor in good health, enrolled as a control in a pregnancy study. CDR3s include the opening cysteine and the closing phenylalanine or tryptophan. The D gene is left open where the match is weak.

j_call,d_call,v_call,cdr3_aa
TRBJ2-5,TRBD2,TRBV7-2,CASSVGLAQETQYF
TRBJ1-3,.,TRBV6-6,CTSRSGQMDTIYF
TRBJ2-7,TRBD1,TRBV5-4,CASRSGQGNYEQYF
TRBJ2-7,.,TRBV7-2,CASSLIFSYEQYF
TRBJ2-7,TRBD1,TRBV5-1,CASSTGTGGAVGEQYF
TRBJ2-7,.,TRBV7-9,CASSFGIGNRARGSYEQYF
TRBJ1-1,TRBD1,TRBV14,CASSFDRGQAEAFF
TRBJ1-1,.,TRBV7-2,CASSFSSNTEAFF
TRBJ1-5,.,TRBV18,CASSPNGGPQHF
TRBJ2-3,TRBD2,TRBV30,CAWVYWLAASTDTQYF
TRBJ2-3,TRBD2,TRBV4-2,CASSQDTAGGADTQYF
TRBJ2-5,TRBD1,TRBV5-1,CASSSGQGQETQYF
TRBJ1-1,TRBD1,TRBV7-2,CASSLGTGYIDEAFF
TRBJ2-5,.,TRBV15,CATSSGDFQETQYF
TRBJ1-1,.,TRBV7-2,CASSRKRGYTEAFF
TRBJ1-2,.,TRBV5-5,CASSLETSLNYGYTF
TRBJ2-3,TRBD2,TRBV6-1,CASTQLAGTDTQYF
TRBJ2-7,.,TRBV7-9,CASSLASSEQYF
TRBJ1-1,.,TRBV10-3,CAISDGGTNTEAFF
TRBJ2-1,.,TRBV29-1,CSVRSDSNLGNEQFF
TRBJ2-5,.,TRBV6-5,CASSFQGRETQYF
TRBJ1-1,TRBD1,TRBV2,CASSPGGSSVAFF
TRBJ2-3,TRBD2,TRBV4-1,CASTLPREGGPTDTQYF
TRBJ2-2,TRBD1,TRBV7-9,CASSLGQANTGELFF
TRBJ2-7,.,TRBV5-6,CASSGGSAGASGQYF
TRBJ1-1,.,TRBV9,CASSVGAGKNTEAFF
TRBJ1-4,.,TRBV19,CASSMLQATNEKLFF
TRBJ2-1,TRBD2,TRBV9,CASSVATGTTYQGNEQFF
TRBJ1-1,TRBD1,TRBV6-1,CASSTTPDRATEAFF
TRBJ2-7,TRBD2,TRBV11-2,CASSSSGTFDEQYF
TRBJ2-1,TRBD2,TRBV11-2,CASSPRTSGSPNEQFF
TRBJ2-1,TRBD2,TRBV19,CASRSLAGGSNEQFF
TRBJ1-1,TRBD1,TRBV5-1,CASSLGQGGTEAFF
TRBJ1-6,.,TRBV6-4,CASSERGQGGSPLHF
TRBJ1-1,.,TRBV28,CATLGGMNTEAFF
TRBJ1-1,TRBD1,TRBV5-1,CASSLVRGPMGAFF
TRBJ2-4,TRBD1,TRBV7-3,CASSSGTGNIQYF
TRBJ2-1,TRBD2,TRBV27,CASRLSGRANEQFF
TRBJ1-2,.,TRBV29-1,CSVQASGQNGYTF
TRBJ2-3,TRBD2,TRBV5-1,CASSLAGSLAGGYSGTDTQYF
TRBJ1-2,TRBD1,TRBV7-8,CASSPLRQGASLNYGYTF
TRBJ1-2,.,TRBV9,CASSVDRTPQSYGYTF
TRBJ1-1,.,TRBV7-9,CASSLYAEAFF
TRBJ1-3,TRBD1,TRBV7-2,CASSLVPPGGKGGNTIYF
TRBJ2-3,TRBD2,TRBV5-1,CASSFIAGDSTDTQYF
TRBJ1-1,.,TRBV7-9,CASSPGGQFYTEAFF
TRBJ2-5,.,TRBV19,CASSMNGMGKETQYF
TRBJ2-7,.,TRBV5-4,CASSLGGLRDEQYF
TRBJ1-2,.,TRBV5-6,CASTRIRDHGTF
TRBJ1-4,TRBD1,TRBV18,CASSPTGTAREKLFF